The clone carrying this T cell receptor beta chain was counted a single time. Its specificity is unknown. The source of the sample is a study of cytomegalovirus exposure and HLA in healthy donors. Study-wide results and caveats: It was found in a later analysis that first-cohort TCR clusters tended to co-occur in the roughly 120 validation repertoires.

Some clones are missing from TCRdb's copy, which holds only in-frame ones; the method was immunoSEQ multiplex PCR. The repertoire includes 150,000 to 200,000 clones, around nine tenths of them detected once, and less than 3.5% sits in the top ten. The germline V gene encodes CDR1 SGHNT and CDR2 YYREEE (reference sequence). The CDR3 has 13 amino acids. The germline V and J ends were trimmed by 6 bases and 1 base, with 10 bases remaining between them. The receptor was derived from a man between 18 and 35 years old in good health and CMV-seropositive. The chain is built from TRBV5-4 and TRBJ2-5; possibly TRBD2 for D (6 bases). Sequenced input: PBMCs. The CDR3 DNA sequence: TGTGCCAGCAACAGCGGGTTCCAAGAGACCCAGTACTTC. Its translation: CASNSGFQETQYF.